The 10 T cell receptor beta chains below all came from one sample that was sequenced in a study of HIV-infected children after antiretroviral therapy interruption. The treatment denotes: PENTA 11 planned treatment interruption arm or continuous ART arm. Unique molecular identifiers were included in an RNA-based 3' RACE TCR library. Each CDR3 protein gets one entry after TCRdb re-called the 3' RACE reads with MiXCR. This sample has about 50,000 distinct CDR3 sequences, with 4.3% found just once. The source material was CD45RA+ CD4+ T cells from PBMCs, pooled from several time points, sampled from a donor given antiretroviral therapy, either interrupted or continuous. Described subset: naive CD4+ CD45RA+ CD45RO- T cells. Receptors originate from a pool of human donors with HIV.

This clonotype was counted at least ten times. One junction end disagrees with the germline gene, perhaps due to a read error. The chain employs TRBV30 and TRBJ1-5, with TRBD1 matching 9 bases. CDR3 length: 14 residues. CDR1 is GTSNPN and CDR2 is SVGIG in the germline V gene (reference sequence). CDR3 DNA: TGTGCCTGGAGTGGACAGGGGGGCAATCACCCCCAGCATTTT. Translating it yields CAWSGQGGNHPQHF.

The chain joins TRBV29-1 to TRBJ1-1; D is unresolved. Germline CDR1 SQVTM, CDR2 ANQGSEA. This CDR3 has 14 residues. V was cut by 4 bases and J by 1 base, with 13 bases left in between. The CDR3 region has the DNA TGCAGCGTTGGCCGGGTAACTTCGAACACTGAAGCTTTCTTT. This encodes CSVGRVTSNTEAFF. Looking up the rest from reference TRBV29-1 and TRBJ1-1 gives the full variable domain: SAVISQKPSRDICQRGTSLTIQCQVDSQVTMMFWYRQQPGQSLTLIATANQGSEATYESGFVIDKFPISRPNLTFSTLTVSNMSPEDSSIYLCSVGRVTSNTEAFFGQGTRLTVV.

The rearrangement joins TRBV23-1 to TRBJ1-5; D is unclear. TRBV23-1 is labeled an ORF, and its function is uncertain. V was clipped by 2 bases and J by 2 bases, with 13 bases between them. This CDR3 is 16 amino acids long. The CDR3 is CASSQGAGLGNQPQHF. The CDR3 DNA sequence: TGCGCCAGCAGTCAAGGCGCAGGCCTGGGCAATCAGCCCCAGCATTTT.

This clonotype was seen a few times. The rearrangement uses TRBV20-1 and TRBJ1-4; 10 bases match TRBD1. The CDR3 runs 16 residues. V shed 3 bases, J shed 4 bases, and the junction held 8 bases outside the gene matches. CDR1 is DFQATT, CDR2 SNEGSKA, per germline (reference sequence). The CDR3 region is CSARGQGPGHNEKLFF. The CDR3 DNA reads TGCAGTGCTAGGGGACAGGGGCCGGGCCATAATGAAAAACTGTTTTTT.

This clonotype was seen ten or more times. V gene TRBV28 combines with J gene TRBJ2-7; 9 nucleotides line up with TRBD1. The CDR3 consists of 14 residues. Germline CDR1 and CDR2: MDHEN and SYDVKM. Germline trimming cut 5 bases from V and 9 bases from J; bases unmatched to any gene: 11. For the CDR3, the DNA is TGTGCCAGCAGTCACCCGGACAGGGGTAAGGCGCAGTACTTC. Its translation is CASSHPDRGKAQYF.

Many counts were recorded for this clonotype. The chain links TRBV29-1 to TRBJ1-1; maybe TRBD1 (6 bases). Trimming took off 4 bases at V and 0 bases at J, with 12 bases between the two ends. Germline loops: CDR1 SQVTM, CDR2 ANQGSEA. CDR3 length: 14 residues. The CDR3 DNA reads TGCAGCGTTGGAGGGGGGATCATGAACACTGAAGCTTTCTTT. This encodes CSVGGGIMNTEAFF.

The table lists this clonotype with many counts. This sequence joins TRBV3-1 and TRBJ1-4, with D unresolved. V lost 3 bases and J 5 bases, leaving 10 bases between the germline ends. CDR1 is LGHDT, CDR2 YNNKEL, per germline (reference sequence). CDR3 length: 14 amino acids. The CDR3 bases are TGTGCCAGCAGCCATGGGCGCAGGAATGAAAAACTGTTTTTT. Amino acid sequence: CASSHGRRNEKLFF.

This clonotype was observed many times. The V gene is TRBV2, the J gene TRBJ2-7; D uncertain. The V gene's germline CDR1 is SNHLY and CDR2 FYNNEI. The V end was cut by 2 bases, the J end by 3 bases, with 8 bases between. The CDR3 extends over 13 amino acids. CDR3: CASSERWVYEQYF. The CDR3 region has the DNA TGTGCCAGCAGTGAAAGATGGGTCTACGAGCAGTACTTC.

This clonotype was seen more than once but under ten times. The V gene is TRBV29-1, the J gene TRBJ1-4; D possibly corresponds to TRBD1 (5 bases). Germline values: CDR1 SQVTM, CDR2 ANQGSEA. This CDR3 spans 13 amino acids. Trimming cost V 4 bases and J 8 bases, with 14 bases left between them. The CDR3 nucleotides read TGCAGCGTTGGAAGGCAGGGAGGGGAAAAACTGTTTTTT. Residues: CSVGRQGGEKLFF.

This clonotype was observed many times. V is TRBV28 and J is TRBJ1-1, with D possibly being TRBD1 (5 bases). CDR1 and CDR2 from the germline V gene are MDHEN and SYDVKM. The CDR3 extends over 13 amino acids. The V gene lost 10 bases and the J gene lost 0 bases, with 12 bases spanning the gap. The DNA of the CDR3 is TGTGCCACACTGGGGGGGATGAACACTGAAGCTTTCTTT. This encodes CATLGGMNTEAFF.